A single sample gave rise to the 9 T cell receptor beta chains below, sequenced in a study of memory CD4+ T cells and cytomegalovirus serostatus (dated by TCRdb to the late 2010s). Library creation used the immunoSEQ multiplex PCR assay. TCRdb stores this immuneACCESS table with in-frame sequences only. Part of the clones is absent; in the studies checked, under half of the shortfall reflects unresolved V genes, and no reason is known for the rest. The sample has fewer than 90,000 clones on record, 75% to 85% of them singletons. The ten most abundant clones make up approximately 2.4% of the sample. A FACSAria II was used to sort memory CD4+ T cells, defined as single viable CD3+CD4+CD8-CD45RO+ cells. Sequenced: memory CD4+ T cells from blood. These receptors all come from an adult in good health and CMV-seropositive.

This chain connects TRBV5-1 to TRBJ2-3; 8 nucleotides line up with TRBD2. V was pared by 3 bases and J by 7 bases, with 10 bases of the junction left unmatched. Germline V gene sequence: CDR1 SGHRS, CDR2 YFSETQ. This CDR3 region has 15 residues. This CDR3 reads CASSSAGGETNTQYF. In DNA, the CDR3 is TGCGCCAGCAGCTCGGCGGGGGGCGAAACAAATACGCAGTATTTT.

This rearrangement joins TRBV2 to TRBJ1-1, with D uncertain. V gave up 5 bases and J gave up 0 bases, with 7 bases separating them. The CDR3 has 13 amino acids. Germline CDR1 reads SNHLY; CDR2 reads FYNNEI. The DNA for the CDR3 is TGTGCCAGCAGTTTCAATATGAACACTGAAGCTTTCTTT. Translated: CASSFNMNTEAFF.

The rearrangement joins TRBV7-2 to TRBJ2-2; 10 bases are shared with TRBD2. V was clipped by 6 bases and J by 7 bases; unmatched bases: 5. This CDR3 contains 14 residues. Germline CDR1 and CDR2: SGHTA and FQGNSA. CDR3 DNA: TGTGCCAGCAGGCGCCAGCGGGAGGGCGGGGAGCTGTTTTTT. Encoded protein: CASRRQREGGELFF. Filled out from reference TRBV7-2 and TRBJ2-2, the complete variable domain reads GAGVSQSPSNKVTEKGKDVELRCDPISGHTALYWYRQSLGQGLEFLIYFQGNSAPDKSGLPSDRFSAERTGGSVSTLTIQRTQQEDSAVYLCASRRQREGGELFFGEGSRLTVL.

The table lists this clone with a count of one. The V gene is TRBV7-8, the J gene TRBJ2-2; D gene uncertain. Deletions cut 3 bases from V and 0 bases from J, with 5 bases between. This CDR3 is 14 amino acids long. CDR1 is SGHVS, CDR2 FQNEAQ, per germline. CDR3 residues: CASSFLANTGELFF. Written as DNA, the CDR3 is TGTGCCAGCAGCTTTTTGGCGAACACCGGGGAGCTGTTTTTT.

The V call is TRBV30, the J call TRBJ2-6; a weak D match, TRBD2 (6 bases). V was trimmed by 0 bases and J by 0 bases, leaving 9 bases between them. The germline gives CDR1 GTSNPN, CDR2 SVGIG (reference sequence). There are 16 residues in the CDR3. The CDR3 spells CAWSVPGVSGANVLTF. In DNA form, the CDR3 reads TGTGCCTGGAGTGTACCGGGAGTCTCTGGGGCCAACGTCCTGACTTTC.

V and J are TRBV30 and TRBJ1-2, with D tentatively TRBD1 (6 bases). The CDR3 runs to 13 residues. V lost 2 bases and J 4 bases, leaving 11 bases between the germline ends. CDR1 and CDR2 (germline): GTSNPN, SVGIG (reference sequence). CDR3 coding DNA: TGTGCCTGGAGTAGGCAGGGGACCTATGGCTACACCTTC. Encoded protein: CAWSRQGTYGYTF.

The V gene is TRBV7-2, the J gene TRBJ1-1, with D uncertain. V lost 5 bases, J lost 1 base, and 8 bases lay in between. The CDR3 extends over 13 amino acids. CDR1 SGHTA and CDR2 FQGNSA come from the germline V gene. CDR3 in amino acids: CASSHSTNTEAFF. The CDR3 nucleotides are TGTGCCAGCAGCCACAGTACGAACACTGAAGCTTTCTTT. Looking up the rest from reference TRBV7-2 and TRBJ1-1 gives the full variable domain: GAGVSQSPSNKVTEKGKDVELRCDPISGHTALYWYRQSLGQGLEFLIYFQGNSAPDKSGLPSDRFSAERTGGSVSTLTIQRTQQEDSAVYLCASSHSTNTEAFFGQGTRLTVV.

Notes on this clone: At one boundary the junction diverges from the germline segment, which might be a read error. CDR3 protein: CATGRSPDGRNTIYF. CDR3 coding DNA: TGTGCCACCGGCAGATCCCCCGACGGCCGAAACACCATATATTTT. The chain carries TRBV15 and TRBJ1-3, with D hard to call. The CDR3 loop spans 15 amino acids. Germline V gene sequence: CDR1 LNHNV, CDR2 YYDKDF (reference sequence).

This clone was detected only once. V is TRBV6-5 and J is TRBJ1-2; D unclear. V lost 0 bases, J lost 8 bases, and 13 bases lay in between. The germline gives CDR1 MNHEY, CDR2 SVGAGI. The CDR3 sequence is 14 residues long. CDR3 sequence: CASSYSAKGGGYTF. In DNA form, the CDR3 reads TGTGCCAGCAGTTACTCGGCCAAGGGCGGGGGCTACACCTTC.